The clone carrying this TCR beta chain was counted a few times. Germline V gene data show CDR1 as SGHTA and CDR2 as FQGNSA. Trimming pared 2 bases from V and 5 bases from J, leaving 12 bases between. The CDR3 is 14 amino acids. Generated by immunoSEQ multiplex PCR, the TCRdb table keeps only in-frame clones and is missing some. The table lists hundreds of thousands of clones, around 78% of them singletons. The record originates from a study of shared T cell receptors in the human thymus. This sample also belongs to another study, concerning human thymus T cells. That study adds: Obtained as resections during corrective heart surgery, the thymus tissue was then studied. Gene usage for V and J segments appeared biased in thymic and blood repertoires. Related research has reported that thymic repertoires overlap highly among unrelated individuals.

Source material: thymocytes. The sequence came from a boy younger than two with a congenital heart defect. The genes are TRBV7-2 and TRBJ2-5; weak D call: TRBD1 (6 bases). The CDR3 bases are TGTGCCAGCAGCTTATTTGCAGGGGAGGAGACCCAGTACTTC. Protein sequence: CASSLFAGEETQYF.